This T cell receptor (beta chain) was documented in a study of T cell repertoires in cytomegalovirus infection. The overall study: Recently described HLA-C-restricted plus well-studied HLA-B-restricted CMV epitopes were used. A matching HLA type, together with CMV infection, was signaled by public TCR beta signatures.

This clonotype was seen only a few times. Antigen: not known. One entry per CDR3 protein, called by TCRdb with MiXCR from the reads. The table includes about 900,000 distinct CDR3 sequences, roughly 31% detected once. General study findings and limits: CMV-specific HLA-C-restricted TCR beta clonotypes dominated the ex vivo response.

From germline, CDR1 is LGHNT and CDR2 FRNRAP. The CDR3 has 14 amino acids. The V and J ends lost 0 bases and 1 base respectively, with 6 bases between them. The chain combines TRBV12-5 with TRBJ1-1; no firm D call. Material: cultured CD8+ T cells from PBMCs, obtained from culture after CMV antigen stimulation. This TCR came from a human donor in good health (CMV status not recorded). Some clones in this sample may be carry-over from other donors' samples. The chain's CDR3 is CASGLVTPNTEAFF. The CDR3 DNA is TGTGCTAGTGGTTTGGTCACCCCGAACACTGAAGCTTTCTTT.